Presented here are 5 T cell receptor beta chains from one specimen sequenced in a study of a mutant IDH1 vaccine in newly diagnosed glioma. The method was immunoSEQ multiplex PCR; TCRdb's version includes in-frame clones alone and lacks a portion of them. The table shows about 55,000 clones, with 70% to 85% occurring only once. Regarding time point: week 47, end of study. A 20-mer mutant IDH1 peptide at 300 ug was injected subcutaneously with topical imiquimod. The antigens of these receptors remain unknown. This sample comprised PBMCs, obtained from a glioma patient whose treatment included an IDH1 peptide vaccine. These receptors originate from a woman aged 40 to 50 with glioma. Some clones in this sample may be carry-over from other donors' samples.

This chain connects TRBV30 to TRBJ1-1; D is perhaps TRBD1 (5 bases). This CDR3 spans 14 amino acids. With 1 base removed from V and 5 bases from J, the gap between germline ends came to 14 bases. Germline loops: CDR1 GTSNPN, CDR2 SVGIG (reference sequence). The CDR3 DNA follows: TGTGCCTGGAGTGGGGGGGTGGGGTGGACTGAAGCTTTCTTT. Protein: CAWSGGVGWTEAFF.

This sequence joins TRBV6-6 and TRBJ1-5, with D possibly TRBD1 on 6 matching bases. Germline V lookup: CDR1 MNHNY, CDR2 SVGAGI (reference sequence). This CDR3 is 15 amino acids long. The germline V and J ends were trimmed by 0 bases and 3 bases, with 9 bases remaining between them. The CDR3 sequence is CASSYSSGANQPQHF. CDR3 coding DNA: TGTGCCAGCAGTTACTCTTCAGGGGCCAATCAGCCCCAGCATTTT.

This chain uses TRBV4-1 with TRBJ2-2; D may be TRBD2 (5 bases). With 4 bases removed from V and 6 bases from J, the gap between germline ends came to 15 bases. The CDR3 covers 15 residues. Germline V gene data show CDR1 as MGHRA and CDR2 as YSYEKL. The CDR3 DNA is TGCGCCAGCAGCCCCGGACCGAGGAGGTCCGGGGAGCTGTTTTTT. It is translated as CASSPGPRRSGELFF.

CDR3: CSVGTGYEQYF. The CDR3 DNA follows: TGCAGCGTTGGGACAGGCTACGAGCAGTACTTC. The rearrangement joins TRBV29-1 to TRBJ2-7; 7 nucleotides line up with TRBD1. Trimming removed 4 bases from V and 3 bases from J; junction bases left unmatched: 0. In germline, CDR1 is SQVTM, CDR2 ANQGSEA. The CDR3 runs 11 residues.

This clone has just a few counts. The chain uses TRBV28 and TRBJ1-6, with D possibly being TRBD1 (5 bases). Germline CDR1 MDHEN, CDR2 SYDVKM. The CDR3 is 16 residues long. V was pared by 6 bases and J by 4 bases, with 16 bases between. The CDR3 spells CASRGRWDEYNSPLHF. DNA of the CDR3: TGTGCCAGCAGGGGACGCTGGGACGAGTATAATTCACCCCTCCACTTT.